These 4 T cell receptor beta chains share one sample of origin, sequenced in a study of blood T cell repertoires in COVID-19 (dated by TCRdb to the early 2020s). The library was built by means of the immunoSEQ multiplex PCR assay. TCRdb retrieved this table from immuneACCESS and kept in-frame rearrangements only. Not all clones are present; in checked studies, unresolved V genes account for under half, and no reason is known for the remainder. Present in this sample are roughly 42,000 clones, around 87% of which were seen just once. Of the sample, around 8.3% falls within the top ten clones. Source material: peripheral blood. These receptors were taken from a young man with active or convalescent COVID-19.

The chain is built from TRBV6-4 and TRBJ1-6, with 8 bases aligning to TRBD1. V gave up 3 bases and J gave up 10 bases; unmatched junction bases: 2. Germline V CDR1 and CDR2: MRHNA, SNTAGT. The CDR3 extends over 13 amino acids. The CDR3 coding sequence is TGTGCCAGCAGTGAACAGGGGGGGTCACCCCTCCACTTT. Its protein product is CASSEQGGSPLHF.

This rearrangement joins TRBV19 to TRBJ2-6; 8 positions match TRBD2. V gave up 1 base and J gave up 2 bases; unmatched junction bases: 1. This CDR3 has 16 amino acids. Germline-derived CDR1 and CDR2 are LNHDA and SQIVND (reference sequence). CDR3 DNA sequence: TGTGCCAGTAGTATAGCGGGGGGGGCTGGGGCCAACGTCCTGACTTTC. As protein: CASSIAGGAGANVLTF.

The CDR3 spells CATAGGTGELFF. In DNA, the CDR3 is TGTGCCACTGCAGGGGGCACCGGGGAGCTGTTTTTT. The rearrangement joins TRBV24-1 to TRBJ2-2; 7 bases are shared with TRBD1. The V and J ends lost 10 bases and 4 bases, in that order; junction bases with no gene match: 2. The CDR3 is 12 amino acids. From germline, CDR1 is KGHDR and CDR2 SFDVKD.

Comments on this clone: The junction shows a germline mismatch at one end, possibly a read error. The identical CDR3 is also encoded by other nucleotide sequences in the sample. The rearrangement links TRBV3-1 (or the pseudogene TRBV3-2) to TRBJ2-1, with 14 bases matching TRBD2. This CDR3 spans 16 amino acids. CDR1 and CDR2 (germline): LGHDT, YNNKEL (reference sequence). The CDR3 region is CASSLGTSGGGREQFF. CDR3 sequence (DNA): TGTGCCAGCAGCCTCGGGACTAGCGGGGGAGGACGGGAGCAATTCTTC.